A selection of T cell receptor beta chains follows, all from one sample in a study of OX40 agonist ivuxolimab in advanced cancers. The repertoire was sequenced with immunoSEQ multiplex PCR; TCRdb's copy has only in-frame clones and lacks some. The sample carries fewer than 25,000 clones, approximately 85% recorded once. Sequences were derived from CD4+ or CD8+ T cells sorted from blood, sampled in a trial of the OX40 agonist ivuxolimab. The receptors come from an adult with an advanced solid tumor such as melanoma, head and neck, liver or kidney cancer. CDR3s include the opening cysteine and the closing phenylalanine or tryptophan. D genes are given only for firm matches. Some rows have no size entry. The others give once, few or many, or a class for an expanded clone.

CDR3 DNA	CDR3 protein	clone size	D gene	V gene	J gene
TGCGCCAGCAGACCGGGCCACCAACCCGGGGAGCTGTTTTTT	CASRPGHQPGELFF	NA	NA	TRBV10-2	TRBJ2-2
TGTGCCAGTAGTATAACGTCCAACCTCTACGAGCAGTACTTC	CASSITSNLYEQYF	NA	NA	TRBV19	TRBJ2-7
TGTGCCAGCAGCGTGGGGGATTTCTCTGGAAACACCATATATTTT	CASSVGDFSGNTIYF	NA	NA	TRBV6-1	TRBJ1-3
TGTGCCAGCAGTGAATGGGAGGGGGCGAACACTGAAGCTTTCTTT	CASSEWEGANTEAFF	once	TRBD1	TRBV6-1	TRBJ1-1
TGTGCCAGCAGCCTAGGAAGCACTGAAGCTTTCTTT	CASSLGSTEAFF	NA	NA	TRBV13	TRBJ1-1
TGTGCCAGCAGCTTAGCGGGGGTTTACACCGGGGAGCTGTTTTTT	CASSLAGVYTGELFF	NA	NA	TRBV11-2	TRBJ2-2
TGTGCCAGCAGCTTAGCGCGGGACAATTCACCCCTCCACTTT	CASSLARDNSPLHF	many	NA	TRBV5-5	TRBJ1-6
TGTGCCAGCAGTGGGGTCGGATACTCCTCTTACAATGAGCAGTTCTTC	CASSGVGYSSYNEQFF	NA	NA	TRBV2	TRBJ2-1
TGTGCCAGCAGCGTAGAAGGGGGCGGGTATGAGCAGTTCTTC	CASSVEGGGYEQFF	NA	TRBD1	TRBV9	TRBJ2-1
TGCGCCAGCAGCCAAGAGGACAGGGGTTACGAGCAGTACTTC	CASSQEDRGYEQYF	NA	TRBD1	TRBV4-1	TRBJ2-7
TGTGCCAGTGTCCTTACAGGGGGCGGTCAGCCCCAGCATTTT	CASVLTGGGQPQHF	NA	TRBD1	TRBV19	TRBJ1-5
TGTGCCAGCAGTTCCGATGGCCGCTCTGGAAACACCATATATTTT	CASSSDGRSGNTIYF	NA	NA	TRBV28	TRBJ1-3
TGCAGCGTTGCGGGGTTGGGGTCTTCGGAGACCCAGTACTTC	CSVAGLGSSETQYF	NA	NA	TRBV29-1	TRBJ2-5
TGTGCCAGCACCGAAGCAGCAGGGGGCTATGGCTACACCTTC	CASTEAAGGYGYTF	once	TRBD1	TRBV6-1	TRBJ1-2
TGCGCCAGCAGCTTGGCCCAAGGGCTAGCGGAACAAGAGACCCAGTACTTC	CASSLAQGLAEQETQYF	once	TRBD2	TRBV5-1	TRBJ2-5
TGTGCCACCCGCCCACCGGACAGGGAGGGAGAAAAACTGTTTTTT	CATRPPDREGEKLFF	NA	TRBD1	TRBV18	TRBJ1-4
TGTGCCAGCAGTCTAACAGGGAACCCCCACGAGCAGTACTTC	CASSLTGNPHEQYF	NA	NA	TRBV27	TRBJ2-7
TGTGCCAGGAGGCCCCCAGTGTCGCGAAACTCGATCTCTGGAAACACCATATATTTT	CARRPPVSRNSISGNTIYF	NA	NA	TRBV27	TRBJ1-3
TGTGCCAGCAGCTTAGGGACAGGGAGTAGAGATACGCAGTATTTT	CASSLGTGSRDTQYF	NA	TRBD1	TRBV7-8	TRBJ2-3
TGTGCCAGCAGCCAAGAAACAGCGGGGTCCTACGAGCAGTACTTC	CASSQETAGSYEQYF	NA	TRBD2	TRBV4-2	TRBJ2-7
TGTGCCAGCAGCTTAATACTGACAGGGGGGTCCTACGAGCAGTACTTC	CASSLILTGGSYEQYF	NA	TRBD1	TRBV7-9	TRBJ2-7
TGTGCCAGCAGCTCCTGGCGGGGGGCTGACAAAGAGACCCAGTACTTC	CASSSWRGADKETQYF	once	TRBD2	TRBV11-2	TRBJ2-5
TGTGCCAGCAGTGATTTTCCTGAAGCTTTCTTT	CASSDFPEAFF	NA	NA	TRBV6-1	TRBJ1-1
TGTGCCAGCAGTGCCACCCCCGGGACCACCTCCTATAATTCACCCCTCCACTTT	CASSATPGTTSYNSPLHF	NA	NA	TRBV28	TRBJ1-6
TGTGCCTGGAGCTCGGGGATAAGCACTGAAGCTTTCTTT	CAWSSGISTEAFF	NA	NA	TRBV30	TRBJ1-1
TGTGCCAGCAGTTACGGGCATGGCTACACCTTC	CASSYGHGYTF	once	NA	TRBV6-5	TRBJ1-2
TGTGCCAGCAACGACGGAAGCTCCTACAATGAGCAGTTCTTC	CASNDGSSYNEQFF	NA	NA	TRBV7-9	TRBJ2-1
TGTGCCAGCAGTTACTCCGGACGGATGGGGTATGGCTACACCTTC	CASSYSGRMGYGYTF	once	NA	TRBV6-6	TRBJ1-2
TGTGCCAGCAGTCCTAGGGGGGGGGTTCAAGAGACCCAGTACTTC	CASSPRGGVQETQYF	NA	NA	TRBV7-6	TRBJ2-5
TGCGCCAGCAGCACCGGACAGGGGGTCGGAGAGACCCAGTACTTC	CASSTGQGVGETQYF	NA	TRBD1	TRBV5-1	TRBJ2-5
TGTGCCAGCAAGAAAGGGAGCACTCGCACAGATACGCAGTATTTT	CASKKGSTRTDTQYF	NA	NA	TRBV27	TRBJ2-3
TGCGCCAGCAGCCAACTAGCGGGGGCCGTAGATACGCAGTATTTT	CASSQLAGAVDTQYF	NA	TRBD2	TRBV4-1	TRBJ2-3
TGTGCCAGCAGCCCAACAGGGGCAGGAAACACCATATATTTT	CASSPTGAGNTIYF	NA	TRBD1	TRBV7-9	TRBJ1-3
TGCGCCAGCAGCTTGGGGACAGGTTTATACGAGCAGTACTTC	CASSLGTGLYEQYF	NA	TRBD1	TRBV5-1	TRBJ2-7
TGTGCCAGCAGCTTGAACGCGGGGGTATTGGAATATTTT	CASSLNAGVLEYF	NA	NA	TRBV5-5	TRBJ1-3
TGTGCCAGCAGCTTAGGCGGTCGGACCGCTAACTATGGCTACACCTTC	CASSLGGRTANYGYTF	NA	NA	TRBV7-8	TRBJ1-2
TGTGCCTGGAGTCAGGGGGAAGAGACCCAGTACTTC	CAWSQGEETQYF	NA	TRBD1	TRBV30	TRBJ2-5
TGTGCCAGCAGCGTAGAAGGACTTCATAATTCACCCCTCCACTTT	CASSVEGLHNSPLHF	NA	NA	TRBV9	TRBJ1-6
TGTGCCAGCAAGTCTCGTCACCTCGAAGCTTTCTTT	CASKSRHLEAFF	once	NA	TRBV9	TRBJ1-1
TGTGCCAGCAGGGACATGGGGGACCTCAATGAAAAACTGTTTTTT	CASRDMGDLNEKLFF	NA	NA	TRBV7-9	TRBJ1-4
TGTGCCAGCAGCCTCTATAATTCACCCCTCCACTTT	CASSLYNSPLHF	NA	NA	TRBV5-6	TRBJ1-6
TGCAGCGCCCCGGGTCACATACCCTACAATGAGCAGTTCTTC	CSAPGHIPYNEQFF	once	NA	TRBV29-1	TRBJ2-1
TGTGCCAGCAGCGTAGGACTAGCGGATTCCTACAATGAGCAGTTCTTC	CASSVGLADSYNEQFF	NA	TRBD2	TRBV9	TRBJ2-1
TGTGCCAGCAGTTTATCGAACACTGAAGCTTTCTTT	CASSLSNTEAFF	NA	NA	TRBV28	TRBJ1-1
TGTGCCAGCAGTAGGACACTCTCCTACGAGCAGTACTTC	CASSRTLSYEQYF	NA	NA	TRBV27	TRBJ2-7
TGTGCCAGCAGTCTCCAGGGCACAGATACGCAGTATTTT	CASSLQGTDTQYF	NA	NA	TRBV28	TRBJ2-3
TGTGCCAGCAGTTACGGGGGGGTCACTGAAGCTTTCTTT	CASSYGGVTEAFF	few	NA	TRBV6-5	TRBJ1-1
TGTGCCAGCAGCCAACTCTTCGGGTGGATGAACACTGAAGCTTTCTTT	CASSQLFGWMNTEAFF	NA	NA	TRBV7-4	TRBJ1-1
TGTGCCAGCAGCTTTGGGGGGATAAATGAGCAGTTCTTC	CASSFGGINEQFF	NA	NA	TRBV7-3	TRBJ2-1
TGTGCCAGCTCACACGGGGAAAGATACTCTGGAAACACCATATATTTT	CASSHGERYSGNTIYF	NA	NA	TRBV18	TRBJ1-3
TGTGCCTGGACGAGTGCGGGGGGCCCACAAGAGACCCAGTACTTC	CAWTSAGGPQETQYF	NA	TRBD2	TRBV30	TRBJ2-5
TGTGCCAGCACCCCCATTTGGGGACTTTCCTACGAGCAGTACTTC	CASTPIWGLSYEQYF	NA	NA	TRBV6-6	TRBJ2-7